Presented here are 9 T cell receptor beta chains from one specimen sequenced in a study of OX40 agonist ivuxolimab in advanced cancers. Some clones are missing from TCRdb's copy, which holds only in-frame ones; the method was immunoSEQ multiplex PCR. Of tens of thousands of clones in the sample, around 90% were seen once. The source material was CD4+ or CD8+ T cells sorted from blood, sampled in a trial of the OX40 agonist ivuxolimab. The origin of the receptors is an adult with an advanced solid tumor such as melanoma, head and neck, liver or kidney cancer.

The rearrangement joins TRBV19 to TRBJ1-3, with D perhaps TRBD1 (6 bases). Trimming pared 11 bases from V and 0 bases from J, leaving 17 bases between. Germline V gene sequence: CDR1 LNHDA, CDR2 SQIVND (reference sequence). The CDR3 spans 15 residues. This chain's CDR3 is CAGYTTGASGNTIYF. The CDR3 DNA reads TGTGCCGGTTACACGACAGGTGCCTCTGGAAACACCATATATTTT. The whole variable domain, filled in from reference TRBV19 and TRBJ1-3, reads DGGITQSPKYLFRKEGQNVTLSCEQNLNHDAMYWYRQDPGQGLRLIYYSQIVNDFQKGDIAEGYSVSREKKESFPLTVTSAQKNPTAFYLCAGYTTGASGNTIYFGEGSWLTVV.

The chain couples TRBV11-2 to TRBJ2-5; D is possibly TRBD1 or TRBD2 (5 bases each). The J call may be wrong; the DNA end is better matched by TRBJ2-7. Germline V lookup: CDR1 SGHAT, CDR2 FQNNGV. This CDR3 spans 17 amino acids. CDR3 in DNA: TGTGCCAGCAGCTTAGACCTAACCTTTGGGGGATCCTACGAGCAGTACTTC. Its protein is CASSLDLTFGGSYEQYF.

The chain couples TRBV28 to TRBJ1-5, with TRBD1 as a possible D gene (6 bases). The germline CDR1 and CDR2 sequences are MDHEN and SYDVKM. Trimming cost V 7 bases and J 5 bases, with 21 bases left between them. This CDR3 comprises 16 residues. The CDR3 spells CASTPGPIQGDQPQHF. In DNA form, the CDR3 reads TGTGCCAGCACCCCGGGACCTATACAGGGTGATCAGCCCCAGCATTTT.

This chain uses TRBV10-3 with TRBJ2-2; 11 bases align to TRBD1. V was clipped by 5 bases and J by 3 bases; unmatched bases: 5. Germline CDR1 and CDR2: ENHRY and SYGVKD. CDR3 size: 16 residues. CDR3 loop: CAISIPGQGDTGELFF. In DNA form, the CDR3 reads TGTGCCATCAGTATACCGGGACAGGGGGACACCGGGGAGCTGTTTTTT.

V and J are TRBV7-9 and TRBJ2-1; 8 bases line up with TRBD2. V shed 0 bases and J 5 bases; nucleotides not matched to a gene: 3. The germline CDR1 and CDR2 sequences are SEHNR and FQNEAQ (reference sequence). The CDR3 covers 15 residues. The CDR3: CASSLAGGLDNEQFF. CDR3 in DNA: TGTGCCAGCAGCTTAGCGGGGGGACTAGACAATGAGCAGTTCTTC.

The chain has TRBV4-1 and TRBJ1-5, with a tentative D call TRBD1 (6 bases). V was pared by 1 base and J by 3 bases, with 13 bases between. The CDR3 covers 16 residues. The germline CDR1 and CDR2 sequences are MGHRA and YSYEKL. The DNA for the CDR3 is TGCGCCAGCAGCCAAGGAGGCCAGGGGCCCAATCAGCCCCAGCATTTT. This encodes CASSQGGQGPNQPQHF.

This CDR3 reads CASSQQGSYNQPQHF. Written as DNA, the CDR3 is TGTGCCAGCAGCCAACAGGGGTCTTATAATCAGCCCCAGCATTTT. The gene calls are TRBV27 and TRBJ1-5, with 7 bases identical to TRBD1. V lost 6 bases to trimming and J lost 4 bases; unmatched junction nucleotides: 9. Germline V gene data show CDR1 as MNHEY and CDR2 as SMNVEV (reference sequence). CDR3 size: 15 residues.

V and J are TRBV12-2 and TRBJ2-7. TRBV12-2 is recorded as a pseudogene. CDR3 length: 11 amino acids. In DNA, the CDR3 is TGTGCCAGCAGCTTAGGGGGCGAGCAGTACTTC. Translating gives CASSLGGEQYF.

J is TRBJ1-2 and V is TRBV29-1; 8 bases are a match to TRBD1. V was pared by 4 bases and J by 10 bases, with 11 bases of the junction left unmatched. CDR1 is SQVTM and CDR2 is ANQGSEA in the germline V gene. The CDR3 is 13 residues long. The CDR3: CSVAEPGQVSYTF. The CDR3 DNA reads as TGCAGCGTTGCCGAACCGGGACAGGTTTCCTACACCTTC. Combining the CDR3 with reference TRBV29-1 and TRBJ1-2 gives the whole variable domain SAVISQKPSRDICQRGTSLTIQCQVDSQVTMMFWYRQQPGQSLTLIATANQGSEATYESGFVIDKFPISRPNLTFSTLTVSNMSPEDSSIYLCSVAEPGQVSYTFGSGTRLTVV.